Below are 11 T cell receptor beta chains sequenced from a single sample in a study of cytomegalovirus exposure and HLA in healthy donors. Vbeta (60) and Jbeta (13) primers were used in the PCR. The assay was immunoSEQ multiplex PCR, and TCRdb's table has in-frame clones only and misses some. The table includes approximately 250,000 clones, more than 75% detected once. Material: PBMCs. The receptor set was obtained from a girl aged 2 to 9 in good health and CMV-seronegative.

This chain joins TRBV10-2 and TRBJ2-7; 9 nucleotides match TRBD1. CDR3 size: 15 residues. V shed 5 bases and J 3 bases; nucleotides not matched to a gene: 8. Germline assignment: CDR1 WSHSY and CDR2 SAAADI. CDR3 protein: CASSPMTGGYYEQYF. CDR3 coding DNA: TGCGCCAGCAGTCCAATGACAGGGGGATACTACGAGCAGTACTTC.

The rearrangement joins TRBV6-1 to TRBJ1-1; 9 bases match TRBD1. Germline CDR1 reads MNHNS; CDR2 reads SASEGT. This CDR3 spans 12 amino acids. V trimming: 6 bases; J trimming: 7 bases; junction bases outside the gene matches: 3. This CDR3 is CASSWTGDEAFF. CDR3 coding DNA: TGTGCCAGCAGCTGGACAGGGGATGAAGCTTTCTTT.

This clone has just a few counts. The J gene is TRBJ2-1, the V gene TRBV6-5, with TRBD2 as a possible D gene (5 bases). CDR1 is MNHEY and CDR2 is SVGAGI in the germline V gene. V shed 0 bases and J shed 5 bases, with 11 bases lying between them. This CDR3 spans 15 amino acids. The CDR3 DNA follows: TGTGCCAGCAGTTACTCGACGACGGGGAACAATGAGCAGTTCTTC. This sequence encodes CASSYSTTGNNEQFF.

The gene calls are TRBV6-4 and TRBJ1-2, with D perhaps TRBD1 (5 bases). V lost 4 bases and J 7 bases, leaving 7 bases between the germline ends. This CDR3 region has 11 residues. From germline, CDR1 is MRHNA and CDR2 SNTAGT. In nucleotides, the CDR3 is TGTGCCAGCAGTGGTAGGGGTGGCTACACCTTC. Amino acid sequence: CASSGRGGYTF.

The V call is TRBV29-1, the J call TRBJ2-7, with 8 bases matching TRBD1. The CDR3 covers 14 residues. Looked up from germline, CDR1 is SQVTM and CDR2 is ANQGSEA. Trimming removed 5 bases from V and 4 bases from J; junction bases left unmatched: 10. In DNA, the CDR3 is TGCAGCGTTCTCGTAGGACAGGGTTCTTACGAGCAGTACTTC. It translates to CSVLVGQGSYEQYF.

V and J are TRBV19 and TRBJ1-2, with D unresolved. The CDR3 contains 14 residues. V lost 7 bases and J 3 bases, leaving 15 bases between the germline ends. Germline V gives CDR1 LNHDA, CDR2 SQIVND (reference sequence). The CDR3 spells CASKVRGRDYGYTF. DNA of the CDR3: TGTGCCAGTAAGGTGCGTGGGCGCGACTATGGCTACACCTTC.

The CDR3 spells CASSPSGSWSNTDTQYF. CDR3 in DNA: TGTGCCAGCAGCCCTAGCGGGAGCTGGTCGAACACAGATACGCAGTATTTT. The rearrangement uses TRBV7-2 and TRBJ2-3; 10 bases align to TRBD2. Germline trimming cut 5 bases from V and 2 bases from J; bases unmatched to any gene: 10. The CDR3 loop spans 17 amino acids. Germline V gene lookup returns CDR1 SGHTA and CDR2 FQGNSA.

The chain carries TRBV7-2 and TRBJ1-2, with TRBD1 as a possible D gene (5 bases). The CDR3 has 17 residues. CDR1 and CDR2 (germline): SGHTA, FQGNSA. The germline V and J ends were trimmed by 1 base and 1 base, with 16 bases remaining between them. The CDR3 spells CASSLGPGGHFNYGYTF. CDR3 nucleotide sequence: TGTGCCAGCAGCTTAGGGCCTGGTGGACACTTTAACTATGGCTACACCTTC. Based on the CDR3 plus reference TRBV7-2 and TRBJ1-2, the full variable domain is GAGVSQSPSNKVTEKGKDVELRCDPISGHTALYWYRQSLGQGLEFLIYFQGNSAPDKSGLPSDRFSAERTGGSVSTLTIQRTQQEDSAVYLCASSLGPGGHFNYGYTFGSGTRLTVV.

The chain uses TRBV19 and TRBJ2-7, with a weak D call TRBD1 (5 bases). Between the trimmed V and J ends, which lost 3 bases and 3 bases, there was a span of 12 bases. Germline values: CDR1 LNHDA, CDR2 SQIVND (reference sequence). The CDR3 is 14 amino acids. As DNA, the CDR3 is TGTGCCAGTAGTATCCAGGGTAACGGCTACGAGCAGTACTTC. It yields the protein CASSIQGNGYEQYF.

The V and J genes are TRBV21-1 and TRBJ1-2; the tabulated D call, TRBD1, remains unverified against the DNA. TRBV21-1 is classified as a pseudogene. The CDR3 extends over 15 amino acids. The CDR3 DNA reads TGTGCCAGCAGCAAAGAGGGACAGGGGAACTATGGCTACACCTTC. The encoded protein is CASSKEGQGNYGYTF.

The CDR3 region has the DNA TGTGCCAGCAGCCTCGAGGCGACCCAGTACTTC. It yields the protein CASSLEATQYF. V is TRBV7-9 and J is TRBJ2-5; D remains unclear. V was pared by 5 bases and J by 7 bases, with 8 bases between. The CDR3 is 11 amino acids. CDR1 and CDR2 (germline): SEHNR, FQNEAQ (reference sequence).